This entry features one T cell receptor beta chain sequence. It lacks a known antigen. No much larger clone exists at a distance of one base, and base qualities are not known. The data derive from a study of metastatic and nonmetastatic thyroid tumors (dated by TCRdb to 2018 to 2021). Study-wide context: Repertoires from peripheral blood and from tumor or nodule tissue samples of malignant and benign thyroid patients were compared. What the research found in general, with its limitations: In both blood and tumor samples, malignant tumors were reported to have significantly higher TCR beta diversity than benign nodules.

Library preparation was by PCR. Data came from an Illumina HiSeq 4000. The TCR beta-chain CDR3 region of each patient was profiled by high-throughput sequencing. Processing in the source paper ran as follows. CDR3 differences across clinicopathological groups were used to build a classifier for discriminating distant-metastatic papillary thyroid cancer patients. The Shannon index was used to assess repertoire diversity, and the Morisita-Horn index was used to assess tumor-blood repertoire similarity. The public reads were reprocessed in TCRdb via fastp at Q25 and MiXCR, keeping in-frame beta chains. None of the V and J calls come from the authors' own analysis; TCRdb made them. The sample has 23,000 or so clones on record, about a quarter of them singletons. More than 15% of the sample is in the top ten clones. Before undergoing thyroid surgery, none of the patients had been given any kind of treatment. The study retrospectively analysed patient clinical samples collected from the early 2010s to the late 2010s using T-cell receptor beta sequencing.

The sequencing input was blood. The receptor was derived from a female donor with papillary thyroid cancer or a benign thyroid nodule (not recorded which). Some clones in this sample may be carry-over from other donors' samples.

For the CDR3, the sequence is CSARGFWDEQFF. Read as DNA, the sequence is TGCAGTGCTCGAGGGTTCTGGGATGAGCAGTTCTTC. Recombination joined TRBV20-1 with TRBJ2-1; TRBD2 could be the D gene, as 5 bases match. From its cysteine to its phenylalanine, the CDR3 spans 12 amino acids. The read is trimmed to its CDR3 DNA, 36 bases read in frame from base 1. Trimming takes 5 bases from V and 8 bases from J, and the germline ends sit 13 bases apart. CDR1 is given as DFQATT and CDR2 as SNEGSKA, both from the germline V gene (reference sequence).